The present entry profiles one T cell receptor beta chain with its context. No antigen is known for it. This sample is drawn from a study of naive and memory T cell subsets. Study-wide points: Naive repertoires, especially CD8, held a few larger clonotypes, possibly memory cells re-expressing CD45RA. Findings for naive and memory subsets could not be checked against ground truth. RNA-based TCR counts may shift with T cell activation and differentiation. TCR abundance followed a power law differing between naive and memory subsets.

From germline, CDR1 is MDHEN and CDR2 SYDVKM. V was clipped by 2 bases and J by 0 bases, with 7 bases between them. This CDR3 is 14 amino acids long. Both TRBC1 and TRBC2 were covered by a beta constant-region primer of two equimolar oligonucleotides. Four rounds of PCR amplified the ligated cDNA using nested alpha and beta constant-region primers plus SP2. TCRdb analysed the UMI-ligation and nested PCR reads with MiXCR anew, one entry per CDR3 protein. The sample holds roughly 150,000 distinct CDR3 sequences, more than 15% seen once. Sequencing used naive CD8+ T cells from blood. The gene calls are TRBV28 and TRBJ1-2; a possible D gene is TRBD1 (5 bases). This TCR came from a human donor in good health. This CDR3 reads CASSLGGSNYGYTF. The CDR3 coding sequence is TGTGCCAGCAGTTTAGGGGGATCTAACTATGGCTACACCTTC.